The 24 T cell receptor beta chains reported below all come from one sample, sequenced in a study of vaccination and CD4 T cells after COVID-19. No antigens are known for them. Sequencing of DNA taken from cultured CD4+ T cells relied on the Oncomine TCR Beta short-read assay. TCRdb processed the PCR reads anew with MiXCR; each CDR3 protein has one entry. Here the sample spans around 25,000 distinct CDR3 sequences, 30% being singletons. Documented time point: late sampling 161 to 241 days after vaccination in three convalescent patients. Treatment meaning: approximately nine-day PBMC culture with coronavirus spike peptide pools or control peptides (ViraFEST assay). The sequences come from CD4+ T cells from blood, cultured in vitro, collected about 7 months after SARS-CoV-2 vaccination. These receptors were obtained from a human donor who had recovered from COVID-19.

The chain is built from TRBV6-5 and TRBJ2-7; D may be TRBD2 (5 bases). The CDR3 is 13 residues long. V was cut by 8 bases and J by 6 bases, with 17 bases left in between. CDR1 is MNHEY and CDR2 is SVGAGI in the germline V gene. CDR3 coding DNA: TGTGCCAGCCGTTTTTTCGGGAACGGCGAGCAGTACTTC. Translation gives CASRFFGNGEQYF.

This chain joins TRBV7-6 and TRBJ2-6, with D unclear. The CDR3 totals 13 residues. From germline, CDR1 is SGHVS and CDR2 FNYEAQ. V gave up 1 base and J gave up 7 bases, with 5 bases separating them. The CDR3 DNA reads TGTGCCAGCAGCTTAGGTAGAGCCAACGTCCTGACTTTC. Protein: CASSLGRANVLTF.

V and J are TRBV10-1 and TRBJ2-7; unclear D gene. From germline, CDR1 is WNHNN and CDR2 SYGVQD (reference sequence). CDR3 length: 9 residues. The V gene lost 9 bases and the J gene lost 8 bases, with 8 bases spanning the gap. This chain's CDR3 is CARKVQQYF. Written as DNA, the CDR3 is TGCGCCAGAAAGGTTCAGCAGTACTTC.

There are a few counts of this clonotype. V is TRBV6-1 and J is TRBJ2-1; a possible D gene is TRBD1 (5 bases). V lost 2 bases and J 7 bases, leaving 9 bases between the germline ends. The CDR3 loop spans 13 amino acids. CDR1 and CDR2 from the germline V gene are MNHNS and SASEGT. The CDR3 region has the DNA TGTGCCAGCAGTGAACAGGGTGGTAATGAGCAGTTCTTC. Amino acid sequence: CASSEQGGNEQFF.

This chain connects TRBV6-1 to TRBJ2-1; TRBD2 aligns across 8 bases. V dropped 7 bases and J dropped 5; count of bases not matched to a gene: 10. The germline V gene encodes CDR1 MNHNS and CDR2 SASEGT. The CDR3 length is 15 residues. CDR3 in DNA: TGTGCCAGCACCAACCCGGGGCGGGAGGACAATGAGCAGTTCTTC. Amino acids: CASTNPGREDNEQFF.

The chain carries TRBV20-1 and TRBJ2-1, with 11 bases matching TRBD2. The CDR3 has 14 residues. The germline CDR1 and CDR2 sequences are DFQATT and SNEGSKA (reference sequence). The V and J ends lost 6 bases and 9 bases, in that order; junction bases with no gene match: 10. CDR3 sequence reads: CSAPTGLAGGEQFF. CDR3 DNA sequence: TGCAGTGCACCAACGGGGCTAGCGGGAGGTGAGCAGTTCTTC.

A few counts support this clonotype. The chain uses TRBV20-1 and TRBJ2-1; D is unresolved. Germline CDR1 DFQATT, CDR2 SNEGSKA (reference sequence). The V end lost 5 bases, the J end lost 6 bases, and 20 bases lay between the germline ends. The CDR3 is made up of 15 amino acids. Here the CDR3 DNA reads TGCAGTGCTGGCATCGAAACTAAGGGCTCCAATGAGCAGTTCTTC. This encodes CSAGIETKGSNEQFF.

A few counts support this clonotype. The chain joins TRBV20-1 to TRBJ2-3; D not resolved. Trimming removed 4 bases at V and 4 bases at J, with 6 bases between. The CDR3 sequence is 11 residues long. The germline gives CDR1 DFQATT, CDR2 SNEGSKA (reference sequence). The CDR3: CSATPSDTQYF. The CDR3 DNA sequence: TGCAGTGCTACGCCTTCAGATACGCAGTATTTT.

The chain joins TRBV20-1 to TRBJ2-1, with 13 bases lining up with TRBD2. The CDR3 has 13 amino acids. With 6 bases clipped from V and 8 bases from J, the junction kept 4 bases outside the gene matches. The V gene's germline CDR1 is DFQATT and CDR2 SNEGSKA (reference sequence). The CDR3 loop is CSATSGRLDEQFF. CDR3 sequence (DNA): TGCAGTGCGACTAGCGGGAGGTTGGATGAGCAGTTCTTC.

Only a few counts were recorded for this clonotype. The chain employs TRBV28 and TRBJ2-7; D remains unclear. The CDR3 loop spans 13 amino acids. V dropped 2 bases and J dropped 4 bases, with 9 bases sitting between them. Germline V CDR1 and CDR2: MDHEN, SYDVKM. The CDR3 loop reads CASSLDLPYEQYF. Written as DNA, the CDR3 is TGTGCCAGCAGTTTAGACCTCCCGTACGAGCAGTACTTC.

This clonotype appeared once. The chain has TRBV19 and TRBJ2-7; a weak D match, TRBD2 (6 bases). V was trimmed by 7 bases and J by 2 bases, leaving 18 bases between them. The CDR3 has 15 residues. Per the germline V gene, CDR1 is LNHDA and CDR2 is SQIVND (reference sequence). Written as DNA, the CDR3 is TGTGCCAGTACCCAGAACCGGGACTCAGCCTACGAGCAGTACTTC. It translates to CASTQNRDSAYEQYF.

The count of this clonotype is one. The chain has TRBV7-2 and TRBJ2-2; D ambiguous. The CDR3 extends over 13 amino acids. The germline V gene encodes CDR1 SGHTA and CDR2 FQGNSA. Trimming took off 3 bases at V and 4 bases at J, with 6 bases between the two ends. In nucleotides, the CDR3 is TGTGCCAGCAGCTTTTGGGGCACCGGGGAGCTGTTTTTT. Residues: CASSFWGTGELFF.

The chain employs TRBV6-2 or TRBV6-3 and TRBJ2-7; a weak D match, TRBD1 (5 bases). Trimming left V 6 bases short and J 3 bases short, with 12 bases between. The CDR3 sequence is 13 residues long. Germline V CDR1 and CDR2: MNHEY, SVGEGT. CDR3 region: CASSRQRDYEQYF. The CDR3 DNA reads as TGTGCCAGCAGCAGACAGAGAGACTACGAGCAGTACTTC.

This clonotype has only a few counts. This CDR3 reads CASSTPIPGTDTQYF. DNA of the CDR3: TGTGCCAGCAGCACCCCTATCCCTGGCACAGATACGCAGTATTTT. The chain combines TRBV28 with TRBJ2-3, with D unresolved. The germline V gene has CDR1 MDHEN and CDR2 SYDVKM. The V end lost 6 bases, the J end lost 1 base, and 14 bases lay between the germline ends. The CDR3 contains 15 residues. Complete variable domain (other parts from reference TRBV28 and TRBJ2-3): DVKVTQSSRYLVKRTGEKVFLECVQDMDHENMFWYRQDPGLGLRLIYFSYDVKMKEKGDIPEGYSVSREKKERFSLILESASTNQTSMYLCASSTPIPGTDTQYFGPGTRLTVL.

This clonotype came up a few times. J is TRBJ2-3 and V is TRBV20-1; D unclear. Trimming removed 3 bases from V and 3 bases from J, with 4 bases in between. The CDR3 totals 11 residues. Germline values: CDR1 DFQATT, CDR2 SNEGSKA (reference sequence). CDR3 loop: CSARVTDTQYF. In nucleotides, the CDR3 is TGCAGTGCTAGGGTAACAGATACGCAGTATTTT.

The chain carries TRBV20-1 and TRBJ2-7; D remains unclear. Germline V gene sequence: CDR1 DFQATT, CDR2 SNEGSKA (reference sequence). This CDR3 is built from 14 residues. V lost 0 bases to trimming and J lost 4 bases, with 13 bases between them. The CDR3 nucleotides are TGCAGTGCTAGAGATCTGGCAGGACGTTACGAGCAGTACTTC. Protein sequence: CSARDLAGRYEQYF.

Judged by abundance, this clonotype is medium-sized. J is TRBJ2-5 and V is TRBV7-9; 10 nucleotides match TRBD2. CDR1 SEHNR and CDR2 FQNEAQ come from the germline V gene (reference sequence). V gave up 5 bases and J gave up 5 bases; unmatched junction bases: 5. The CDR3 has 14 residues. CDR3 residues: CASSPSGSSETQYF. In DNA form, the CDR3 reads TGTGCCAGCAGCCCTAGCGGGAGTTCGGAGACCCAGTACTTC.

This clonotype was found a few times. The V and J genes are TRBV28 and TRBJ2-5; TRBD2 matches 11 bases. Trimming took 5 bases from V and 3 from J; bases not matched to a gene: 8. Germline V lookup: CDR1 MDHEN, CDR2 SYDVKM. The CDR3 has 16 amino acids. Here the CDR3 reads CASSGRLAGKEETQYF. The CDR3 DNA reads as TGTGCCAGCAGTGGGCGACTAGCGGGAAAGGAAGAGACCCAGTACTTC.

The rearrangement joins TRBV6-2 or TRBV6-3 to TRBJ1-5; TRBD1 matches at 11 bases. The CDR3 runs to 15 residues. V lost 4 bases, J lost 8 bases, and 7 bases stayed unmatched. The V gene's germline CDR1 is MNHEY and CDR2 SVGEGT. The CDR3 region is CASSSRTGGMKPQHF. The DNA of the CDR3 is TGTGCCAGCAGTTCGAGGACAGGGGGCATGAAGCCCCAGCATTTT.

This clonotype appeared many times. The CDR3 nucleotides are TGTGCCAGCAGCTTAGTGCAGGGGGTCGACGAGCAGTACTTC. Protein product: CASSLVQGVDEQYF. The chain carries TRBV7-9 and TRBJ2-7; 7 bases fit TRBD1. The germline V gene has CDR1 SEHNR and CDR2 FQNEAQ (reference sequence). The CDR3 loop spans 14 amino acids. V lost 1 base to trimming and J lost 5 bases; unmatched junction nucleotides: 5.

The chain links TRBV7-8 to TRBJ1-6; TRBD1 aligns across 11 bases. J was trimmed by 7 bases and V by 5 bases; bases with no gene match: 4. There are 15 residues in the CDR3. Germline lookup yields CDR1 SGHVS and CDR2 FQNEAQ. CDR3 nucleotide sequence: TGTGCCAGCAGCACGGACAGGGGGCGAAATTCACCCCTCCACTTT. Its translation: CASSTDRGRNSPLHF.

CDR3 protein: CASSVGPRQGADTEAFF. The CDR3 region has the DNA TGTGCCAGCAGTGTTGGGCCCCGACAGGGGGCGGACACTGAAGCTTTCTTT. The chain recombines TRBV25-1 with TRBJ1-1; TRBD1 matches 10 bases. The ends lost 4 bases at V and 3 bases at J; junction bases unmatched: 11. The germline V gene encodes CDR1 MGHDK and CDR2 SYGVNS. This CDR3 is built from 17 residues.

The rearrangement joins TRBV2 to TRBJ2-7; possibly TRBD2 for D (5 bases). Germline V gene data show CDR1 as SNHLY and CDR2 as FYNNEI. The CDR3 sequence is 13 residues long. V lost 4 bases and J 5 bases, leaving 12 bases between the germline ends. The CDR3 coding sequence is TGTGCCAGCAGTGGGCTATGGACTGACGAGCAGTACTTC. Encoded protein: CASSGLWTDEQYF.

The table lists this clonotype with a few counts. The chain has TRBV20-1 and TRBJ2-7; 9 nucleotides line up with TRBD2. CDR1 is DFQATT and CDR2 is SNEGSKA in the germline V gene (reference sequence). V shed 2 bases and J 7 bases; nucleotides not matched to a gene: 9. This CDR3 is built from 14 residues. The CDR3 nucleotides read TGCAGTGCTAGACGGAGCGGGAGGCCGGGAGAGCAGTACTTC. It encodes CSARRSGRPGEQYF.